These 20 T cell receptor beta chains came from one sample sequenced in a study of monozygotic twins with inflammatory bowel disease. TCRdb re-called the 5' RACE reads and catalogs CDR3 proteins one per entry, DNA excluded. This listing includes about 170,000 distinct CDR3 sequences. The source material was blood. All receptors derive from a human donor with ulcerative colitis or Crohn's disease, or a healthy co-twin of an affected twin (not recorded which).

The V gene is TRBV20-1, the J gene TRBJ1-1. Germline assignment: CDR1 DFQATT and CDR2 SNEGSKA (reference sequence). CDR3 length equals 11 residues. CDR3 sequence reads: CSAEDYTEAFF.

The chain combines TRBV19 with TRBJ2-1; the TRBD1 assignment by TCRdb is unverifiable without DNA. The CDR3 runs to 12 residues. Germline V CDR1 and CDR2: LNHDA, SQIVND (reference sequence). The CDR3 sequence: CASSQAGSEQFF.

The rearrangement joins TRBV7-9 to TRBJ2-1; TCRdb selects TRBD2, and the lack of DNA leaves this call unchecked. In germline, CDR1 is SEHNR, CDR2 FQNEAQ (reference sequence). The CDR3 runs 16 residues. CDR3 protein: CASSLASGRIWNEQFF.

The rearrangement uses TRBV29-1 and TRBJ2-2; with no DNA, the TCRdb D assignment of TRBD2 cannot be verified. Germline CDR1 SQVTM, CDR2 ANQGSEA. The CDR3 consists of 13 residues. Here the CDR3 reads CSVGRGDTGELFF.

The rearrangement joins TRBV28 to TRBJ2-7; TCRdb designates TRBD1, a call that cannot be tested without DNA. The CDR3 sequence is 16 residues long. The germline gives CDR1 MDHEN, CDR2 SYDVKM. The CDR3 reads CASSWTGWVKSYEQYF.

J is TRBJ2-7 and V is TRBV3-1; TCRdb proposes TRBD1, but this gene call is untestable without DNA. This CDR3 comprises 12 residues. CDR1 LGHDT and CDR2 YNNKEL come from the germline V gene (reference sequence). CDR3 sequence reads: CASTLGGHEQYF.

J is TRBJ1-3 and V is TRBV13; with no DNA, the TCRdb D assignment of TRBD1 cannot be verified. From germline, CDR1 is PRHDT and CDR2 FYEKMQ (reference sequence). This CDR3 comprises 17 residues. This CDR3 reads CASSRIGAGALGNTIYF.

The chain recombines TRBV7-9 with TRBJ2-1; without DNA, the TCRdb call of TRBD1 cannot be checked. CDR1 and CDR2 (germline): SEHNR, FQNEAQ (reference sequence). The CDR3 has 14 residues. The CDR3 is CATPNIGAYNEQFF.

The chain employs TRBV20-1 and TRBJ2-1; TCRdb calls TRBD1, which cannot be checked without DNA. The CDR3 has 19 amino acids. The germline V gene has CDR1 DFQATT and CDR2 SNEGSKA (reference sequence). This CDR3 is CSARDQRGRGGSSYNEQFF.

The chain recombines TRBV5-5 with TRBJ1-5; TCRdb selects TRBD1, and the lack of DNA leaves this call unchecked. Germline V CDR1 and CDR2: SGHKS, YYEKEE (reference sequence). This CDR3 has 15 amino acids. CDR3 amino acids: CASSQLGGPGQPQHF.

Here the CDR3 reads CASSLGTENTEAFF. This chain connects TRBV7-2 to TRBJ1-1. CDR3 size: 14 residues. The germline V gene encodes CDR1 SGHTA and CDR2 FQGNSA.

The V call is TRBV7-2, the J call TRBJ2-1; TCRdb picks TRBD2, but there is no DNA to check that call. Germline V CDR1 and CDR2: SGHTA, FQGNSA. CDR3 size: 15 residues. CDR3 region: CASSFLAGGRDEQFF.

Here the CDR3 reads CSVPGLAGNEQFF. V usage is TRBV29-1 and J usage is TRBJ2-1; TCRdb returns TRBD2, unconfirmable since there is no DNA. The germline gives CDR1 SQVTM, CDR2 ANQGSEA. This CDR3 is 13 amino acids long.

CDR3 sequence: CASSNRGPDNEQFF. The chain couples TRBV7-3 to TRBJ2-1; lacking DNA, the TRBD1 call made by TCRdb goes unchecked. From germline, CDR1 is SGHTA and CDR2 FQGTGA. There are 14 residues in the CDR3.

This chain uses TRBV6-1 with TRBJ1-5. The CDR3 runs 16 residues. CDR1 MNHNS and CDR2 SASEGT come from the germline V gene. CDR3 loop: CASSEALAVMNQPQHF.

This sequence joins TRBV7-3 and TRBJ2-5; TCRdb outputs TRBD2, but without DNA this stays unchecked. The CDR3 runs to 17 residues. In germline, CDR1 is SGHTA, CDR2 FQGTGA. The CDR3 loop reads CASSLGRLAGEEETQYF.

This rearrangement joins TRBV18 to TRBJ2-3; the D call of TRBD2 rests on TCRdb alone, since no DNA is present to check it. Germline V gene data show CDR1 as KGHSH and CDR2 as LQKENI. The CDR3 runs 15 residues. The chain's CDR3 is CASSPPTSGSGTQYF. Together with reference TRBV18 and TRBJ2-3, the CDR3 gives the full variable domain: NAGVMQNPRHLVRRRGQEARLRCSPMKGHSHVYWYRQLPEEGLKFMVYLQKENIIDESGMPKERFSAEFPKEGPSILRIQQVVRGDSAAYFCASSPPTSGSGTQYFGPGTRLTVL.

This chain uses TRBV5-1 with TRBJ2-7; TCRdb returns TRBD1, unconfirmable since there is no DNA. The CDR3 extends over 14 amino acids. The V gene's germline CDR1 is SGHRS and CDR2 YFSETQ. CDR3 in amino acids: CASSLESGQVEQYF.

This rearrangement joins TRBV7-2 to TRBJ1-1; TCRdb designates TRBD1, a call that cannot be tested without DNA. The CDR3 is 16 amino acids. Germline V gives CDR1 SGHTA, CDR2 FQGNSA. The CDR3: CASSLGAVRLNTEAFF.

The rearrangement links TRBV28 to TRBJ1-3; TCRdb proposes TRBD1, but this gene call is untestable without DNA. This CDR3 is 16 amino acids long. Germline V gene lookup returns CDR1 MDHEN and CDR2 SYDVKM. CDR3 sequence: CASSGDILGMENTIYF.